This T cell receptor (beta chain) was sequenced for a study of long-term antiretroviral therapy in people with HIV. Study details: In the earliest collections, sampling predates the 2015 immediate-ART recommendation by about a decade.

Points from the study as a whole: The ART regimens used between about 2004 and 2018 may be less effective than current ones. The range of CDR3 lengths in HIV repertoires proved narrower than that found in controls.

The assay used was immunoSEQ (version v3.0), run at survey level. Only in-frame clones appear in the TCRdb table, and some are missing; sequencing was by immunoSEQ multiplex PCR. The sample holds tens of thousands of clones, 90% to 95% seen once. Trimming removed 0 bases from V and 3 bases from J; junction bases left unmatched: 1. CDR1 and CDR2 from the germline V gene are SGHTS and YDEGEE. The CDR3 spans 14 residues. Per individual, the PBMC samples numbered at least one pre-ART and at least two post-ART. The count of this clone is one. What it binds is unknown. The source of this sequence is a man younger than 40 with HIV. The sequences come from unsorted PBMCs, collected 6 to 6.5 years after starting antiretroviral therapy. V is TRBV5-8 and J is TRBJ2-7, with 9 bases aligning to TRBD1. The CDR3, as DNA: TGTGCCAGCAGCTTGGGGACAGGGGTCTACGAGCAGTACTTC. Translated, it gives CASSLGTGVYEQYF.